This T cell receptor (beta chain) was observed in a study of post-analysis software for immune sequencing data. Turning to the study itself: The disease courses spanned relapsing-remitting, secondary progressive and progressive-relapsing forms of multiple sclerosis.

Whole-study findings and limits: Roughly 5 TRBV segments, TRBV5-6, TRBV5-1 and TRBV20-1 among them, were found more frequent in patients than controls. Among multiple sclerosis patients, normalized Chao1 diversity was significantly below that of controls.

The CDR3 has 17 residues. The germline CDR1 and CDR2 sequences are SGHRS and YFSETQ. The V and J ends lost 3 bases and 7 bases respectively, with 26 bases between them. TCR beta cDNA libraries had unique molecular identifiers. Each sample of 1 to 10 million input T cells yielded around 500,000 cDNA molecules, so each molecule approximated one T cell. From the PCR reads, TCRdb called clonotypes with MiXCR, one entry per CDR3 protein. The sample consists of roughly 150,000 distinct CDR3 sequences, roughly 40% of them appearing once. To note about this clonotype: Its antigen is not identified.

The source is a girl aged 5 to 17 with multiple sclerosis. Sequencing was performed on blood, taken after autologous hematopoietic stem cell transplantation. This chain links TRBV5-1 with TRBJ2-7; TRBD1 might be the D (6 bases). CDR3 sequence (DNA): TGCGCCAGCAGCTACACTCCCGCAACAGGGAAGTACGTAGAGCAGTACTTC. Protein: CASSYTPATGKYVEQYF.